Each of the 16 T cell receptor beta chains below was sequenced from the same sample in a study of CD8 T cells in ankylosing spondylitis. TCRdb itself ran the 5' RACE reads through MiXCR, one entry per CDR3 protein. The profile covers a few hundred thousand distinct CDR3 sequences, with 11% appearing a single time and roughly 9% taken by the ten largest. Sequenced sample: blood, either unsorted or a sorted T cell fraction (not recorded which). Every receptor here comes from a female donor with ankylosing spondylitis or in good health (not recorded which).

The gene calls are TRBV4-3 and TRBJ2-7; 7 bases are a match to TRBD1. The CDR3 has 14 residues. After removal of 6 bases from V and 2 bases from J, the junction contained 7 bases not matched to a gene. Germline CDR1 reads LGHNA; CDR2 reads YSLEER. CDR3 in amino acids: CASSPGTVTYEQYF. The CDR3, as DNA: TGCGCCAGCAGTCCCGGGACAGTGACCTACGAGCAGTACTTC.

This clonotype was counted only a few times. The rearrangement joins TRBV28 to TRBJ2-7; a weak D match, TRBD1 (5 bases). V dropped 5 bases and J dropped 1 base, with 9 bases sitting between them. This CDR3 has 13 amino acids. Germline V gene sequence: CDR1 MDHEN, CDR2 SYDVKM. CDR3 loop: CASSRDRSYEQYF. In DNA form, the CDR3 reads TGTGCCAGCAGTCGCGACAGATCCTACGAGCAGTACTTC.

CDR3 sequence (DNA): TGTGCCACCAGTGATCCCAACTCGGGACAGGGCAGACAAGAGACCCAGTACTTC. Protein: CATSDPNSGQGRQETQYF. The chain joins TRBV24-1 to TRBJ2-5, with TRBD1 matching 9 bases. Germline V lookup: CDR1 KGHDR, CDR2 SFDVKD. J gave up 2 bases and V 3 bases, and 12 bases lay outside the gene matches. The CDR3 covers 18 residues.

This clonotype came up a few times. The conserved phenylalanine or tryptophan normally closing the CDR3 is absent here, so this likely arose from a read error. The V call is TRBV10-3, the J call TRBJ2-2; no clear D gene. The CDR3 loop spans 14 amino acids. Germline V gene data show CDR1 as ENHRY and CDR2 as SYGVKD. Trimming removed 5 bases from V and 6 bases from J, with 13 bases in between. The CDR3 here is CAISTAIIAGELFS. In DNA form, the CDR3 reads TGTGCCATCAGTACGGCTATCATTGCCGGGGAGCTGTTTTCT.

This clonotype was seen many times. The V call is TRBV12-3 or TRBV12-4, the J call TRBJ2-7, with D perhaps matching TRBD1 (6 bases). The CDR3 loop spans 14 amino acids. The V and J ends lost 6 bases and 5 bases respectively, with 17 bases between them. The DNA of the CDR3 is TGTGCCAGCAGCCTTACGGGACAAGTCGACGAGCAGTACTTC. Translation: CASSLTGQVDEQYF.

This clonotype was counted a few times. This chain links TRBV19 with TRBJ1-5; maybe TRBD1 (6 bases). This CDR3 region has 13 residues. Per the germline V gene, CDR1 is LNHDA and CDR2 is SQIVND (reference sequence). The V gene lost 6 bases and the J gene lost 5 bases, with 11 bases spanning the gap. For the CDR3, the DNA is TGTGCCAGTAGCCAGGGGTCTGATCAGCCCCAGCATTTT. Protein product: CASSQGSDQPQHF.

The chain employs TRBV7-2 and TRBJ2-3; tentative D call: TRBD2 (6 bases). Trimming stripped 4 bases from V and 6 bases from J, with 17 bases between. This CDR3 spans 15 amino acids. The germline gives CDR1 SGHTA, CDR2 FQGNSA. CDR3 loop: CASSSTGRPGDTQYF. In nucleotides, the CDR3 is TGTGCCAGCAGCTCCACGGGGAGGCCTGGGGATACGCAGTATTTT.

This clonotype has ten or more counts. CDR3 residues: CSARLTQETQYF. The CDR3 DNA follows: TGCAGTGCTAGATTAACCCAAGAGACCCAGTACTTC. The rearrangement uses TRBV20-1 and TRBJ2-5; D is undetermined. The CDR3 runs 12 residues. The V end lost 2 bases, the J end lost 1 base, and 5 bases lay between the germline ends. Germline assignment: CDR1 DFQATT and CDR2 SNEGSKA (reference sequence).

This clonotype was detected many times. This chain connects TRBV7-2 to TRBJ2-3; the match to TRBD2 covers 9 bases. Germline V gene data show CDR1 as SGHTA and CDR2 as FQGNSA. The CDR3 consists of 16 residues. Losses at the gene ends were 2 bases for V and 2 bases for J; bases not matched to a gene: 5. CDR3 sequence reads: CASSLRLAGFTDTQYF. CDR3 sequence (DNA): TGTGCCAGCAGCTTAAGGCTAGCGGGATTCACAGATACGCAGTATTTT.

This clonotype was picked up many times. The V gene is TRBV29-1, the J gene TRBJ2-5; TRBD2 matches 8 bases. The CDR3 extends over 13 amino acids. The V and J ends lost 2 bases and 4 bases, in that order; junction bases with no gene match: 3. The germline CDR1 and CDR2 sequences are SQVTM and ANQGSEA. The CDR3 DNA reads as TGCAGCGTTGAAAGCGGGACTAGAGAGACCCAGTACTTC. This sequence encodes CSVESGTRETQYF.

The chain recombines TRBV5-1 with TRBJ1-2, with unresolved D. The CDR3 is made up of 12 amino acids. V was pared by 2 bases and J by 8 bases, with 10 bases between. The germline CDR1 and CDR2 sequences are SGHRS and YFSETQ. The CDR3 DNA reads TGCGCCAGCAGCTTAAGCCTCGACGGCTACACCTTC. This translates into CASSLSLDGYTF.

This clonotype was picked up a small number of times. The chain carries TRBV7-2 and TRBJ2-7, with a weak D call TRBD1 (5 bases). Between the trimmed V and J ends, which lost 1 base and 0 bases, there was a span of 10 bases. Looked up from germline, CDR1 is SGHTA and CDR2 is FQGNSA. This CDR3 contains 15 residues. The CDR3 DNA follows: TGTGCCAGCAGCTTAGTCACAGGAACCTCCTACGAGCAGTACTTC. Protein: CASSLVTGTSYEQYF.

The CDR3: CASSFYSGLAYEQYF. CDR3 sequence (DNA): TGTGCCAGCAGCTTCTATAGCGGACTCGCCTACGAGCAGTACTTC. The V call is TRBV7-2, the J call TRBJ2-7; perhaps TRBD2 as D (6 bases). The V gene lost 3 bases and the J gene lost 2 bases, with 14 bases spanning the gap. The CDR3 loop spans 15 amino acids. In germline, CDR1 is SGHTA, CDR2 FQGNSA.

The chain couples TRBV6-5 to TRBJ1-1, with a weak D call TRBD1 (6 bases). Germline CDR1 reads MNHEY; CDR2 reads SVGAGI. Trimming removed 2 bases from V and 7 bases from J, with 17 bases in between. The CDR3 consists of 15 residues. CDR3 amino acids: CASSYGGRVGGEAFF. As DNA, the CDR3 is TGTGCCAGCAGTTACGGGGGCAGGGTTGGGGGTGAAGCTTTCTTT.

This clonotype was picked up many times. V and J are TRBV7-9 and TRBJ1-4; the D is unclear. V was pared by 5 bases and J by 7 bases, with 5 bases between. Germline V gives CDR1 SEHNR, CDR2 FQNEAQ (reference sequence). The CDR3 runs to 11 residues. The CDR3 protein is CASSPVEKLFF. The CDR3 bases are TGTGCCAGCAGCCCAGTTGAAAAACTGTTTTTT.

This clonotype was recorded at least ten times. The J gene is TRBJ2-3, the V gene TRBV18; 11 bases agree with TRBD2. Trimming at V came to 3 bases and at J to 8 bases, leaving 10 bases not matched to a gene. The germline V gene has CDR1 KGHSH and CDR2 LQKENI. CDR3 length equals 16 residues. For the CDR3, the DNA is TGTGCCAGCTCACCGACTAGCGGGACCCCCTCGGGTACGCAGTATTTT. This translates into CASSPTSGTPSGTQYF.